The 2 T cell receptor beta chains given below trace back to one sample, sequenced in a study of blood T cells in healthy people across ages. PCR was performed a second time for about 7 to 12 cycles using a sample-barcoded 5' primer and a J-beta primer mix. MiXCR, run by TCRdb on the 5' RACE reads, gives a single entry per CDR3 protein. The sample has some 750,000 distinct CDR3 sequences, around a fifth seen once. The sample consisted of blood. All receptors come from a man between 65 and 85 years old in good health.

The rearrangement links TRBV19 to TRBJ2-2; weak D call: TRBD2 (6 bases). The V gene's germline CDR1 is LNHDA and CDR2 SQIVND (reference sequence). Trimming took 5 bases from V and 11 from J, leaving 21 bases between them. CDR3 length equals 15 residues. Here the CDR3 reads CASSGDLWSRGELFF. The DNA for the CDR3 is TGTGCCAGTAGTGGGGACTTATGGTCGCGGGGAGAGCTGTTTTTT.

This clonotype was counted only a few times. V and J are TRBV5-1 and TRBJ2-2; D call uncertain. The V gene's germline CDR1 is SGHRS and CDR2 YFSETQ. V was pared by 1 base and J by 0 bases, with 10 bases between. This CDR3 is built from 16 residues. The CDR3 coding sequence is TGCGCCAGCAGCTTGTTGGGTCCAGCGAACACCGGGGAGCTGTTTTTT. Translating gives CASSLLGPANTGELFF.